This T cell receptor beta chain stems from a study of graft-versus-host responses after intestinal transplantation. A word on this clone: Its specificity is unknown.

V shed 1 base and J shed 6 bases, with 17 bases lying between them. Germline loops: CDR1 SGHDT, CDR2 YYEEEE. The CDR3 length is 15 residues. The data were produced by immunoSEQ multiplex PCR, yet TCRdb's version contains in-frame clones alone and is incomplete. The repertoire holds over 80,000 clones, with around 93% as singletons. V gene TRBV5-6 combines with J gene TRBJ2-7; tentatively, D is TRBD2 (7 bases). This sequence was found in a human donor who was the organ donor for an intestinal transplant. Material: unstimulated CD8+ T cells sorted from spleen or lymph node cells, obtained before transplant. CDR3 nucleotides: TGTGCCAGCAGCTTGTGGGGGGGGCTGTCTCTCGAGCAGTACTTC. This sequence encodes CASSLWGGLSLEQYF.